This section outlines one T cell receptor beta chain sequence together with its context. The antigen is unknown. Generated by immunoSEQ multiplex PCR, the TCRdb table keeps only in-frame clones and is missing some. The sample includes 8,000 or so clones, about 93% of them seen just once. Germline CDR1 reads SGHVS; CDR2 reads FNYEAQ. The CDR3 runs to 14 residues. Trimming took off 5 bases at V and 9 bases at J, with 17 bases between the two ends. The data derive from a study of T cells in localized non-small cell lung cancer. Regarding the study as a whole: There was higher T cell clonality in uninvolved adjacent lung than in tumor, and it was highest there. Paired adjacent lung recovered a median approximately 57 of the top 100 tumor clones. Longer overall survival accompanied higher blood T cell density. As only one tumor region underwent sequencing, heterogeneity remains possible.

This TCR came from a woman aged 40-69 years with stage I lung adenocarcinoma. Sequencing was performed on peripheral blood, taken before any cancer treatment. This chain joins TRBV7-6 and TRBJ2-1; D uncertain. CDR3 protein: CASSPRTQTSEQFF. DNA of the CDR3: TGTGCCAGCAGCCCCCGGACCCAAACCTCTGAGCAGTTCTTC.